A single sample gave rise to the 27 T cell receptor beta chains below, sequenced in a study of blood T cell repertoires in COVID-19. The data were produced by immunoSEQ multiplex PCR, yet TCRdb's version contains in-frame clones alone and is incomplete. The data show around 120,000 clones, more than 70% seen once. The specimen sequenced was peripheral blood. Receptor source: an elderly man with active or convalescent COVID-19.

The rearrangement uses TRBV28 and TRBJ2-2; 12 bases are shared with TRBD2. The CDR3 covers 15 residues. Trimming cost V 6 bases and J 4 bases; bases outside gene matches: 3. Germline V gene sequence: CDR1 MDHEN, CDR2 SYDVKM. This chain's CDR3 is CASRTSGGPTGELFF. The CDR3 DNA sequence: TGTGCCAGCAGAACTAGCGGGGGGCCCACCGGGGAGCTGTTTTTT.

This chain links TRBV18 with TRBJ2-1, with D perhaps TRBD1 (5 bases). CDR3 length: 16 amino acids. Germline loops: CDR1 KGHSH, CDR2 LQKENI. The V and J ends lost 5 bases and 7 bases respectively, with 21 bases between them. This CDR3 reads CASSGIRALGDNEQFF. The DNA of the CDR3 is TGTGCCAGCTCAGGAATCAGGGCCCTTGGGGATAATGAGCAGTTCTTC.

The chain has TRBV6-6 and TRBJ1-6; a weak D match, TRBD1 (6 bases). CDR1 and CDR2 from the germline V gene are MNHNY and SVGAGI (reference sequence). Deletions cut 6 bases from V and 4 bases from J, with 19 bases between. There are 17 residues in the CDR3. CDR3 DNA sequence: TGTGCCAGCAGACGAACCGTACAGGGTCTGTATAATTCACCCCTCCACTTT. Its translation is CASRRTVQGLYNSPLHF.

The CDR3 nucleotides read TGTGCCTGGAGTGTACAGGCAGGCGGCACCTTC. It translates to CAWSVQAGGTF. The chain has TRBV30 and TRBJ1-2; maybe TRBD1 (5 bases). Per germline, CDR1 GTSNPN and CDR2 SVGIG (reference sequence). The CDR3 is 11 amino acids. Trimming pared 0 bases from V and 13 bases from J, leaving 12 bases between.

The chain has TRBV5-1 and TRBJ2-3, with 12 bases identical to TRBD2. Losses at the gene ends were 3 bases for V and 0 bases for J; bases not matched to a gene: 2. Germline CDR1 and CDR2: SGHRS and YFSETQ. There are 16 residues in the CDR3. CDR3 residues: CASSWTSGVSTDTQYF. The CDR3 bases are TGCGCCAGCAGCTGGACTAGCGGGGTTAGCACAGATACGCAGTATTTT.

The chain carries TRBV7-7 and TRBJ2-7, with D possibly being TRBD1 (5 bases). V was shortened by 1 base and J by 1 base, with 11 bases between the two germline ends. The CDR3 runs 15 residues. The germline CDR1 and CDR2 sequences are SSHAT and FNYEAQ (reference sequence). The CDR3 is CASSLGLDRSYEQYF. The CDR3 coding sequence is TGTGCCAGCAGCTTAGGCCTTGACAGATCCTACGAGCAGTACTTC.

The rearrangement uses TRBV4-3 and TRBJ1-3, with TRBD1 identical over 7 bases. The V segment lost 5 bases and the J segment 0 bases; nucleotides outside the gene matches: 10. Germline loops: CDR1 LGHNA, CDR2 YSLEER. The CDR3 loop spans 17 amino acids. The CDR3 here is CASSSNGRDSSGNTIYF. CDR3 nucleotide sequence: TGCGCCAGCAGCTCCAACGGAAGGGACAGCTCTGGAAACACCATATATTTT.

CDR3: CASSLDSLGFEAFF. In nucleotides, the CDR3 is TGTGCCAGCAGCTTAGACTCTCTGGGCTTTGAAGCTTTCTTT. This chain uses TRBV7-8 with TRBJ1-1; D is unclear. The length of the CDR3 is 14 residues. Trimming stripped 1 base from V and 7 bases from J, with 13 bases between. Germline values: CDR1 SGHVS, CDR2 FQNEAQ.

This chain uses TRBV16 with TRBJ1-5; no clear D. The CDR3 covers 15 residues. The V gene lost 3 bases and the J gene lost 7 bases, with 16 bases spanning the gap. Germline CDR1 is KGHSY and CDR2 is FQNENV. The CDR3 sequence is CASSQEGPTGQPQHF. CDR3 DNA sequence: TGTGCCAGCAGCCAGGAGGGTCCCACCGGGCAGCCCCAGCATTTT.

This clone turned up a few times. The rearrangement uses TRBV7-9 and TRBJ1-1, with D maybe TRBD1 (5 bases). V was clipped by 8 bases and J by 3 bases, with 10 bases between them. Germline CDR1 SEHNR, CDR2 FQNEAQ (reference sequence). The CDR3 has 12 amino acids. CDR3 in amino acids: CASLSGDTEAFF. CDR3 DNA sequence: TGTGCCAGCTTGTCGGGGGACACTGAAGCTTTCTTT.

The table lists this clone with a few counts. The CDR3 DNA reads as TGTGCCAGCAGCTTAGCGGTCGCGCTAGGAGGAAACACCATATATTTT. This gives the protein CASSLAVALGGNTIYF. The chain links TRBV7-9 to TRBJ1-3; D not certain. The CDR3 runs 16 residues. Germline V gene lookup returns CDR1 SEHNR and CDR2 FQNEAQ (reference sequence). Trimming took 0 bases from V and 4 from J, leaving 13 bases between them.

J is TRBJ2-2 and V is TRBV19; 7 positions match TRBD1. CDR1 is LNHDA and CDR2 is SQIVND in the germline V gene (reference sequence). After removal of 5 bases from V and 1 base from J, the junction contained 4 bases not matched to a gene. The CDR3 contains 15 residues. CDR3 amino acids: CASSVRQGNTGELFF. The CDR3 DNA reads as TGTGCCAGTAGTGTTCGACAGGGGAACACCGGGGAGCTGTTTTTT.

The chain combines TRBV20-1 with TRBJ2-1; D is ambiguous. Trimming removed 1 base from V and 10 bases from J, with 8 bases in between. Germline loops: CDR1 DFQATT, CDR2 SNEGSKA (reference sequence). CDR3 size: 11 residues. The CDR3 loop is CSARASREQFF. The CDR3, as DNA: TGCAGTGCTAGAGCTTCGCGAGAGCAGTTCTTC.

This sequence joins TRBV29-1 and TRBJ1-2; D unresolved. With 7 bases removed from V and 8 bases from J, the gap between germline ends came to 14 bases. In germline, CDR1 is SQVTM, CDR2 ANQGSEA. The CDR3 consists of 11 residues. In nucleotides, the CDR3 is TGCAGCGCCCTCGGTTTGCGAGGCTACACCTTC. Amino acids: CSALGLRGYTF.

Comments on this clone: An end of the junction differs from the germline gene, which may be a read error. The chain uses TRBV19 and TRBJ2-3; 8 bases are a match to TRBD2. CDR3 length: 15 residues. Germline CDR1 reads LNHDA; CDR2 reads SQIVND (reference sequence). This chain's CDR3 is CASSSTSGGTATQYF. The CDR3 bases are TGTGCCAGTAGTTCCACTAGCGGCGGCACAGCTACGCAGTATTTT.

This clone appeared once. This chain joins TRBV29-1 and TRBJ2-7, with 10 bases aligning to TRBD1. Losses at the gene ends were 1 base for V and 2 bases for J; bases not matched to a gene: 2. Germline lookup yields CDR1 SQVTM and CDR2 ANQGSEA. CDR3 size: 14 residues. The CDR3 loop is CSVEGTGGAYEQYF. CDR3 DNA sequence: TGCAGCGTTGAAGGGACAGGGGGAGCCTACGAGCAGTACTTC.

This rearrangement joins TRBV30 to TRBJ2-7; TRBD1 agrees at 9 bases. Trimming took 3 bases from V and 4 from J; bases not matched to a gene: 10. CDR1 and CDR2 (germline): GTSNPN, SVGIG (reference sequence). This CDR3 has 15 amino acids. This chain's CDR3 is CAWRYDGTGTYEQYF. As DNA, the CDR3 is TGTGCCTGGAGATATGACGGGACAGGGACGTACGAGCAGTACTTC.

The J gene is TRBJ2-3, the V gene TRBV18; 8 nucleotides match TRBD1. Germline V CDR1 and CDR2: KGHSH, LQKENI. V trimming: 4 bases; J trimming: 3 bases; junction bases outside the gene matches: 6. The CDR3 length is 15 residues. The CDR3 loop reads CASSLTGVVTDTQYF. Here the CDR3 DNA reads TGTGCCAGCTCACTGACAGGGGTGGTAACAGATACGCAGTATTTT. Drawing the rest from reference TRBV18 and TRBJ2-3, the complete variable domain is NAGVMQNPRHLVRRRGQEARLRCSPMKGHSHVYWYRQLPEEGLKFMVYLQKENIIDESGMPKERFSAEFPKEGPSILRIQQVVRGDSAAYFCASSLTGVVTDTQYFGPGTRLTVL.

The chain couples TRBV6-5 to TRBJ2-7, with 7 bases fitting TRBD1. J gave up 3 bases and V 7 bases, and 9 bases lay outside the gene matches. The CDR3 runs 14 residues. CDR1 is MNHEY and CDR2 is SVGAGI in the germline V gene. CDR3 region: CASNRDRAIYEQYF. Here the CDR3 DNA reads TGTGCCAGCAACCGGGACAGAGCAATCTACGAGCAGTACTTC.

The chain combines TRBV6-5 with TRBJ1-6; D is uncertain. V lost 7 bases, J lost 5 bases, and 15 bases lay in between. CDR1 is MNHEY and CDR2 is SVGAGI in the germline V gene. This CDR3 is 15 amino acids long. CDR3: CASKPSFPNNSPLHF. Written as DNA, the CDR3 is TGTGCCAGCAAACCGAGCTTTCCAAATAATTCACCCCTCCACTTT.

This chain links TRBV7-2 with TRBJ1-2; unclear D gene. Germline loops: CDR1 SGHTA, CDR2 FQGNSA. The CDR3 loop spans 12 amino acids. The germline V and J ends were trimmed by 5 bases and 2 bases, with 6 bases remaining between them. The CDR3 DNA sequence: TGTGCCAGCAGCCCACAGAACTATGGCTACACCTTC. Translating gives CASSPQNYGYTF.

The rearrangement links TRBV7-6 to TRBJ2-7; D perhaps matches TRBD2 (5 bases). The CDR3 extends over 14 amino acids. Germline CDR1 is SGHVS and CDR2 is FNYEAQ. Trimming took off 0 bases at V and 0 bases at J, with 6 bases between the two ends. CDR3 bases: TGTGCCAGCAGCTTAGCAGGGAGCTCCTACGAGCAGTACTTC. This encodes CASSLAGSSYEQYF.

The V call is TRBV14, the J call TRBJ1-5, with 7 bases that match TRBD1. CDR1 and CDR2 from the germline V gene are SGHDN and FVKESK. The junction had 2 bases not matched to a gene; V was cut back by 3 bases and J by 3 bases. CDR3 length equals 14 residues. The DNA for the CDR3 is TGTGCCAGCAGCCAGACAGGGCTCAATCAGCCCCAGCATTTT. Protein sequence: CASSQTGLNQPQHF.

J is TRBJ1-2 and V is TRBV5-4, with D uncertain. CDR1 SGHNT and CDR2 YYREEE come from the germline V gene (reference sequence). The CDR3 covers 15 residues. V lost 2 bases to trimming and J lost 7 bases, with 18 bases between them. CDR3 coding DNA: TGTGCCAGCAGCTTCCCCCCGGTTTATATTAGTGGCTACACCTTC. Amino acids: CASSFPPVYISGYTF.

The V and J genes are TRBV19 and TRBJ1-3; no firm D call. Trimming shortened V by 7 bases and J by 7 bases, and 11 bases separated the two germline ends. In germline, CDR1 is LNHDA, CDR2 SQIVND (reference sequence). This CDR3 has 12 amino acids. CDR3 in DNA: TGTGCCAGTATCGACAAAGTTAACACCATATATTTT. Its protein is CASIDKVNTIYF.

This clone was seen only once. The chain has TRBV7-9 and TRBJ2-7; D remains unclear. The V end lost 3 bases, the J end lost 4 bases, and 13 bases lay between the germline ends. Germline V gene data show CDR1 as SEHNR and CDR2 as FQNEAQ (reference sequence). The CDR3 is 14 residues long. The CDR3, as DNA: TGTGCCAGCAGCTTTCTCCTAGGCCCTTACGAGCAGTACTTC. Amino acid sequence: CASSFLLGPYEQYF.

J is TRBJ1-3 and V is TRBV7-9, with 9 bases identical to TRBD1. The CDR3 runs to 13 residues. The junction had 5 bases not matched to a gene; V was cut back by 3 bases and J by 11 bases. The germline CDR1 and CDR2 sequences are SEHNR and FQNEAQ (reference sequence). The DNA for the CDR3 is TGTGCCAGCAGCTTGGGACAGGGTACCGCCATATATTTT. This codes for CASSLGQGTAIYF.